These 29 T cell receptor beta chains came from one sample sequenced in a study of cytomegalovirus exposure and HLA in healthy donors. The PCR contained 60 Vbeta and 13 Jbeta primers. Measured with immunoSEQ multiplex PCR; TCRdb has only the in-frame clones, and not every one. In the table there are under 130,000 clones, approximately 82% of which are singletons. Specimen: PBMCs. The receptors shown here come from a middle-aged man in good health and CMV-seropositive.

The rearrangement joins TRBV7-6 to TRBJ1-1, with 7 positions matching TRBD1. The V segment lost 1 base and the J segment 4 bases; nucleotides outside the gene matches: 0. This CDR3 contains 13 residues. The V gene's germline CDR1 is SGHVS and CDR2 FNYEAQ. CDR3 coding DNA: TGTGCCAGCAGCTTAGGACAGGGCACTGAAGCTTTCTTT. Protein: CASSLGQGTEAFF.

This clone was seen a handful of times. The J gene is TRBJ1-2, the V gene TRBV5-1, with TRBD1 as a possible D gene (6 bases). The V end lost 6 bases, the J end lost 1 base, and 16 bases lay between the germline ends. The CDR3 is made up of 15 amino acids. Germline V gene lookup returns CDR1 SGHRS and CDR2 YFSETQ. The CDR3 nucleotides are TGCGCCAGCACCCCCGGCACAGGGAGTAACTATGGCTACACCTTC. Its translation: CASTPGTGSNYGYTF.

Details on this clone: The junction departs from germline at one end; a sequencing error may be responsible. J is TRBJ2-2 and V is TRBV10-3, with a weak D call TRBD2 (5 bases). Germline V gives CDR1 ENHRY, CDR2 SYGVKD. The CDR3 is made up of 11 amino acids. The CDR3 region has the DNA TGTGCCATCAGCAAGACCGGGGAGCCGTTTTTT. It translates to CAISKTGEPFF.

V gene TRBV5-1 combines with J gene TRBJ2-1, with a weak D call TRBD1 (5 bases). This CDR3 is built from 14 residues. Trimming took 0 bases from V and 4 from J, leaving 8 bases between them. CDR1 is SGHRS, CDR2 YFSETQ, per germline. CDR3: CASSLGPGYNEQFF. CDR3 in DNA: TGCGCCAGCAGCTTGGGGCCAGGGTACAATGAGCAGTTCTTC. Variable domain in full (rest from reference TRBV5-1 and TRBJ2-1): KAGVTQTPRYLIKTRGQQVTLSCSPISGHRSVSWYQQTPGQGLQFLFEYFSETQRNKGNFPGRFSGRQFSNSRSEMNVSTLELGDSALYLCASSLGPGYNEQFFGPGTRLTVL.

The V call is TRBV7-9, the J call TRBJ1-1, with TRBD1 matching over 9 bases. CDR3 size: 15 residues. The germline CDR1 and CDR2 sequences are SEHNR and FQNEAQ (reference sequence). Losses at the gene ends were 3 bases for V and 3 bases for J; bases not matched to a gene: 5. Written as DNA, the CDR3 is TGTGCCAGCAGCTTCGGGACAGGGACGGACACTGAAGCTTTCTTT. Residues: CASSFGTGTDTEAFF.

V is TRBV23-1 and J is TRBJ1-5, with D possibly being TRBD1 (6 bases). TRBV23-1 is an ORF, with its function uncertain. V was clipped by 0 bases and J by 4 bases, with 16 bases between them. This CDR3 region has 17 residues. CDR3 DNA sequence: TGCGCCAGCAGTCAATCGGGGCAGGGGTGTTCGAATCAGCCCCAGCATTTT. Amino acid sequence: CASSQSGQGCSNQPQHF.

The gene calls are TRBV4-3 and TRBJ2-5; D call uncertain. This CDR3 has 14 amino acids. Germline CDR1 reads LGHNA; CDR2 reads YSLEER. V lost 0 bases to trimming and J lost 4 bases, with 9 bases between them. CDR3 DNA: TGCGCCAGCAGCCAAGAATGGGCTGGAGAGACCCAGTACTTC. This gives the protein CASSQEWAGETQYF.

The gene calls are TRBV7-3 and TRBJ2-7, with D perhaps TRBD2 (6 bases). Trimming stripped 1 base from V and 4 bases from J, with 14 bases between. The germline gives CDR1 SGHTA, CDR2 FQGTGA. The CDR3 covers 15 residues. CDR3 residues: CASSLMVAEGYEQYF. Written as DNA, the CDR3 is TGTGCCAGCAGCTTAATGGTGGCGGAGGGTTACGAGCAGTACTTC.

This chain's CDR3 is CASRPPGLAVSRGYNEQFF. CDR3 coding DNA: TGTGCCAGCAGACCCCCGGGACTAGCGGTTTCTAGGGGGTACAATGAGCAGTTCTTC. This chain connects TRBV7-2 to TRBJ2-1; TRBD2 aligns across 11 bases. Looked up from germline, CDR1 is SGHTA and CDR2 is FQGNSA. The CDR3 is made up of 19 amino acids. The V gene end was trimmed by 6 bases and the J gene end by 4 bases; junction bases not matched to a gene: 17.

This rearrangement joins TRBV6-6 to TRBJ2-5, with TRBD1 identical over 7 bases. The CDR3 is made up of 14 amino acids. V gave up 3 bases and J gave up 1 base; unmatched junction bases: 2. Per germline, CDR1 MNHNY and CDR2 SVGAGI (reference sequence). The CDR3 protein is CASSYWDSQETQYF. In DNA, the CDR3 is TGTGCCAGCAGTTATTGGGACAGCCAAGAGACCCAGTACTTC.

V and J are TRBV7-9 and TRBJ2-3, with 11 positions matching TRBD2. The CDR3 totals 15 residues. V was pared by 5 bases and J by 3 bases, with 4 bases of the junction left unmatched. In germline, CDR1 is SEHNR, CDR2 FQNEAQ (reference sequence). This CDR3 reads CASSTRTSGTDTQYF. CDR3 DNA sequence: TGTGCCAGCAGCACCCGGACTAGCGGGACAGATACGCAGTATTTT.

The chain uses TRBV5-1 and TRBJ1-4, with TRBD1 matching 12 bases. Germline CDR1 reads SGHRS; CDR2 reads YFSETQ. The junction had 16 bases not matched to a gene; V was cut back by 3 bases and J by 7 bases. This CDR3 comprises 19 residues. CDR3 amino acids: CASSWGTGGAEAISEKLFF. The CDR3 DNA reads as TGCGCCAGCAGCTGGGGGACAGGGGGCGCAGAGGCTATTTCTGAAAAACTGTTTTTT.

Written as DNA, the CDR3 is TGTGCCAGCAGCGCGGAGGGCAGTGAGCAGTTCTTC. Encoded protein: CASSAEGSEQFF. V is TRBV11-3 and J is TRBJ2-1; D is possibly TRBD2 (6 bases). Germline CDR1 reads SGHNT; CDR2 reads YENEEA. This CDR3 is 12 amino acids long. Trimming removed 5 bases at V and 9 bases at J, with 11 bases between.

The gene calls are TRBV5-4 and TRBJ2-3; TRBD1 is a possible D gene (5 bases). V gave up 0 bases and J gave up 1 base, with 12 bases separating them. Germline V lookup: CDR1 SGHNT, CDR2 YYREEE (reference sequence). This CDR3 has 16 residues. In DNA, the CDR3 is TGTGCCAGCAGCTTGGCGAGGACAACGGGCACAGATACGCAGTATTTT. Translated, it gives CASSLARTTGTDTQYF.

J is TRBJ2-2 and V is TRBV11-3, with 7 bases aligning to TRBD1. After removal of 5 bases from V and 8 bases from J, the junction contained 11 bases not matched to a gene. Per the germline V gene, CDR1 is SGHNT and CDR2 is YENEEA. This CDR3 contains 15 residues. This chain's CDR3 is CASSPRDSLNGELFF. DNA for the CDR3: TGTGCCAGCAGCCCCCGGGACAGCTTGAATGGGGAGCTGTTTTTT.

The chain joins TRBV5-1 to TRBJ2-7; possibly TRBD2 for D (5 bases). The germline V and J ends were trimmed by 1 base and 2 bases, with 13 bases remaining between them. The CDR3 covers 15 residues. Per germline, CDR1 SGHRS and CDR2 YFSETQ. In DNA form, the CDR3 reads TGCGCCAGCAGCTTGACAACCGCGGGTCCCTACGAGCAGTACTTC. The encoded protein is CASSLTTAGPYEQYF.

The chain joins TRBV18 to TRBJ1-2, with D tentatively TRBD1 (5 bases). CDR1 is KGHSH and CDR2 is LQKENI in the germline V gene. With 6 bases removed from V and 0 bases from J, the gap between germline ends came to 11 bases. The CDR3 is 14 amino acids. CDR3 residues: CASSSDRTNYGYTF. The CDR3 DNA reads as TGTGCCAGCTCCTCAGACAGAACTAACTATGGCTACACCTTC.

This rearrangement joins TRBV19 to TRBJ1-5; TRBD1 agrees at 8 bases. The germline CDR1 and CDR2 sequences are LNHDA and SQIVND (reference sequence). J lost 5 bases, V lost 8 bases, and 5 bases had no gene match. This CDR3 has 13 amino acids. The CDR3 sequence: CASQDRVYQPQHF. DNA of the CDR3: TGTGCCAGTCAGGACAGGGTCTATCAGCCCCAGCATTTT. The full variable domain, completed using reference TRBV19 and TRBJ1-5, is DGGITQSPKYLFRKEGQNVTLSCEQNLNHDAMYWYRQDPGQGLRLIYYSQIVNDFQKGDIAEGYSVSREKKESFPLTVTSAQKNPTAFYLCASQDRVYQPQHFGDGTRLSIL.

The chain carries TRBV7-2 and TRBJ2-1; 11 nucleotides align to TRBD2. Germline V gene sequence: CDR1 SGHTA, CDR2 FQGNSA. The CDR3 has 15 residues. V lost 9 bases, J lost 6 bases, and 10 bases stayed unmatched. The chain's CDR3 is CASLFLAGGSNEQFF. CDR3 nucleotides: TGTGCCAGTCTTTTCTTAGCGGGGGGGAGCAATGAGCAGTTCTTC. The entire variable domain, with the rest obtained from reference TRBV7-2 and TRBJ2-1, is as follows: GAGVSQSPSNKVTEKGKDVELRCDPISGHTALYWYRQSLGQGLEFLIYFQGNSAPDKSGLPSDRFSAERTGGSVSTLTIQRTQQEDSAVYLCASLFLAGGSNEQFFGPGTRLTVL.

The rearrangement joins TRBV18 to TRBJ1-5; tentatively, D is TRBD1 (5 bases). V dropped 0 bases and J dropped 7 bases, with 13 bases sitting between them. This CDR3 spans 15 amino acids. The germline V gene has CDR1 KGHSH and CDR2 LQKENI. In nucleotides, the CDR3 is TGTGCCAGCTCACCACCGGGGCGGGGATTGCAGCCCCAGCATTTT. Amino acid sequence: CASSPPGRGLQPQHF.

The CDR3 nucleotides read TGTGCCTGGAGTTTAGACAGGGGTGCAAATGAGCAGTTCTTC. Its translation is CAWSLDRGANEQFF. This chain connects TRBV30 to TRBJ2-1, with TRBD1 identical over 8 bases. Germline CDR1 and CDR2: GTSNPN and SVGIG (reference sequence). The CDR3 loop spans 14 amino acids. The V and J ends lost 2 bases and 7 bases, in that order; junction bases with no gene match: 7.

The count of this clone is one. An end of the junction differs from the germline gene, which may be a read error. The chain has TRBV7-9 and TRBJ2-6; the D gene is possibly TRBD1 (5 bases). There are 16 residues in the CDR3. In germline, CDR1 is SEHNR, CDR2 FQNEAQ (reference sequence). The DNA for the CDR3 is TGTGCCAGCAGCTCATCTCTCCGCTCTGGGGCCAACGGCCTGACTTTC. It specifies CASSSSLRSGANGLTF.

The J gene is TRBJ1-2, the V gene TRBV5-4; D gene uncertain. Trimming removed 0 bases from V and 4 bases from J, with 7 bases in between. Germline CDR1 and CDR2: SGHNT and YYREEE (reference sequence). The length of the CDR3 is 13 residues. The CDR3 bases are TGTGCCAGCAGCTTGGCGGGAAGCTATGGCTACACCTTC. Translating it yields CASSLAGSYGYTF. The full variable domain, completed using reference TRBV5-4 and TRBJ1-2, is ETGVTQSPTHLIKTRGQQVTLRCSSQSGHNTVSWYQQALGQGPQFIFQYYREEENGRGNFPPRFSGLQFPNYSSELNVNALELDDSALYLCASSLAGSYGYTFGSGTRLTVV.

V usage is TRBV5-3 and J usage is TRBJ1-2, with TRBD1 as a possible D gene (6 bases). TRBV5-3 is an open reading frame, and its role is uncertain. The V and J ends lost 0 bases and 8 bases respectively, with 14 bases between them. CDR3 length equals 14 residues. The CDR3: CARSLATGNLGYTF. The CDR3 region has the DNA TGTGCCAGAAGCTTGGCTACAGGGAATCTGGGCTACACCTTC.

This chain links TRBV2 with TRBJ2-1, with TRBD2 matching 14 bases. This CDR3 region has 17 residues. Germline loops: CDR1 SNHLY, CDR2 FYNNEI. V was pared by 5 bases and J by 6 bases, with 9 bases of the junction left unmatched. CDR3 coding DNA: TGTGCCAGCAGTAGCGGGGGGGGACTAGCGGGGGCCAATGAGCAGTTCTTC. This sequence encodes CASSSGGGLAGANEQFF.

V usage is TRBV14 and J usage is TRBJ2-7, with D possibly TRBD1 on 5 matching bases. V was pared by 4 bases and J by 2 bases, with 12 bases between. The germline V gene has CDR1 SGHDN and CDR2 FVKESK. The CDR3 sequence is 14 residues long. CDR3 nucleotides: TGTGCCAGCAGCCGGAGTGACAGTCCCTACGAGCAGTACTTC. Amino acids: CASSRSDSPYEQYF.

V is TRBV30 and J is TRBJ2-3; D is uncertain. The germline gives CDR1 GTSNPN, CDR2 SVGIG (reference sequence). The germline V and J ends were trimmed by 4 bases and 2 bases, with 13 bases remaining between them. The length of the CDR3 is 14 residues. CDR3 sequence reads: CAWNSQSVTDTQYF. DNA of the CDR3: TGTGCCTGGAATAGCCAGAGCGTCACAGATACGCAGTATTTT.

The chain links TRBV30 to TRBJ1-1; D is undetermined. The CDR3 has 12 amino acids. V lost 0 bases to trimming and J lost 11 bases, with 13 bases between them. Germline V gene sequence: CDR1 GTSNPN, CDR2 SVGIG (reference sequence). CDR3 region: CAWSVPGFGAFF. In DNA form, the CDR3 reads TGTGCCTGGAGTGTACCTGGGTTCGGGGCTTTCTTT.

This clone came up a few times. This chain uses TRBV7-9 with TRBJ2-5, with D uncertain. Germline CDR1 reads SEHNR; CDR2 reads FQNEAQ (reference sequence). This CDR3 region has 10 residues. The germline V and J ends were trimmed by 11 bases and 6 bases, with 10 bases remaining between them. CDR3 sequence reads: CAYGEQTQYF. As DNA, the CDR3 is TGTGCCTACGGAGAGCAGACCCAGTACTTC.